This T cell receptor (beta chain) stems from a study of blood T cell repertoires in COVID-19. Here immunoSEQ multiplex PCR was the method, and the copy in TCRdb shows in-frame clones only, minus some. Among over 150,000 clones listed, about 80% were seen once. The V gene lost 2 bases and the J gene lost 2 bases, with 9 bases spanning the gap. Germline assignment: CDR1 SGHDN and CDR2 FVKESK. The length of the CDR3 is 14 residues. The sample consisted of peripheral blood. The J gene is TRBJ1-2, the V gene TRBV14; D may be TRBD1 (5 bases). The sequence derives from a woman aged 60-75 years with COVID-19, enrolled during active disease. The CDR3: CASSQSGLNYGYTF. The CDR3 coding sequence is TGTGCCAGCAGCCAATCAGGGTTAAACTATGGCTACACCTTC.